This TCR beta chain derives from a study of T cell responses to AZD1222 COVID-19 vaccine. In regard to this clone: The antigen remains unidentified.

The repertoire was sequenced with immunoSEQ multiplex PCR; TCRdb's copy has only in-frame clones and lacks some. The sample lists tens of thousands of clones; about 80% were seen once. CDR1 is LGHDT, CDR2 YNNKEL, per germline (reference sequence). Trimming pared 5 bases from V and 0 bases from J, leaving 8 bases between. This CDR3 has 14 amino acids. Findings and limits, study-wide: Baseline seropositivity occurred in only a handful of AZD1222 recipients.

Material: peripheral blood, obtained on day 0 of AZD1222 vaccination. This TCR derives from an adult in good health. The rearrangement joins TRBV3-1 (or the pseudogene TRBV3-2) to TRBJ2-1; no reliable D call. This CDR3 reads CASSEESSYNEQFF. The CDR3 coding sequence is TGTGCCAGCAGCGAGGAGAGCTCCTACAATGAGCAGTTCTTC.